This record looks at one T cell receptor (beta chain) sequence and its context. Its antigen is undetermined. A J-beta primer mix and a sample-barcoded 5' primer were used in a second PCR of roughly 7 to 12 cycles. TCRdb reprocessed the 5' RACE reads with MiXCR, giving one entry per CDR3 protein. The sample holds 650,000 to 1,000,000 distinct CDR3 sequences, 35% to 40% seen once. Per the germline V gene, CDR1 is SGHTA and CDR2 is FQGNSA. The CDR3 sequence is 17 residues long. Trimming pared 6 bases from V and 1 base from J, leaving 19 bases between. These data come from a study of blood T cells in healthy people across ages. The study, taken as a whole, reports: Older age coincided with a roughly linear decline in TCR beta diversity per million T cells. When set beside aged donors, long-lived donors presented more naive CD4+ cells and higher diversity.

Per sample, a minimum of 6.5 million PBMCs were isolated. This rearrangement joins TRBV7-2 to TRBJ2-4; the D gene is possibly TRBD2 (5 bases). Sequencing was performed on blood. The receptor was isolated from a young man in good health. The CDR3 reads CASSSVGLSSAKNIQYF. CDR3 DNA sequence: TGTGCCAGCAGTTCAGTCGGACTGAGCTCTGCCAAAAACATTCAGTACTTC.